The source of this T cell receptor beta chain is a study of Graves' ophthalmopathy and Graves' hyperthyroidism. Turning to the study itself: There was a collection of peripheral blood at initial diagnosis, before any treatment.

Transcripts of RNA were the source for amplifying TCR beta CDR3 regions. Amplification began with first-round RT-PCR using HTBI primers, then second-round multiplex PCR was performed. A single record per CDR3 protein comes from TCRdb applying MiXCR to the multiplex PCR reads. Of roughly 500,000 distinct CDR3 sequences in the sample, about an eighth are singletons; the top ten hold 8% to 10%. CDR3 length equals 16 residues. The germline V and J ends were trimmed by 0 bases and 0 bases, with 9 bases remaining between them. Germline values: CDR1 SQVTM, CDR2 ANQGSEA. Enrollment excluded any patients with other autoimmune diseases, uncontrolled infections, pregnancy or lactation. The sample holds many counts of this clonotype. What it binds is unknown. General study points: In blood, most expanded thyroid clonotypes above 0.001 frequency were also detected. The model predicted ophthalmopathy progression with 70.59% sensitivity and around 74% specificity.

The TCR originated in a woman under 40 with Graves' ophthalmopathy. The sample consisted of blood. V is TRBV29-1 and J is TRBJ2-6, with D perhaps given as TRBD1 or TRBD2 (6 bases each). The CDR3 region is CSVEEKGGSGANVLTF. CDR3 bases: TGCAGCGTTGAAGAAAAGGGGGGCTCTGGGGCCAACGTCCTGACTTTC.